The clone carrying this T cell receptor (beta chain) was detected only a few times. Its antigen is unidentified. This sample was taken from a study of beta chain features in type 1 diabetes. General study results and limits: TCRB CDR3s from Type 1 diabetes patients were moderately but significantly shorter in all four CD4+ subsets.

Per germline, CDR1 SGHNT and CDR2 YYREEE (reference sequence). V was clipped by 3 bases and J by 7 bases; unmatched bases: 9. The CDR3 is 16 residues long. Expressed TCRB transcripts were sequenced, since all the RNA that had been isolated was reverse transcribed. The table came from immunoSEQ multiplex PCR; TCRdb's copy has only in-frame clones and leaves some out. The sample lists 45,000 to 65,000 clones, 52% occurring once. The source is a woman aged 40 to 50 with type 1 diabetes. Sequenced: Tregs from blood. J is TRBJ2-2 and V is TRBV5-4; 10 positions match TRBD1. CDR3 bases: TGTGCCAGCAGCTCAAGACAGGGGGCGCGGGACGGGGAGCTGTTTTTT. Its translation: CASSSRQGARDGELFF.